This note documents a single T cell receptor beta chain sequence. Its matching antigen is unknown. Amplification used 60 Vbeta primers and 13 Jbeta primers. Here immunoSEQ multiplex PCR was the method, and the copy in TCRdb shows in-frame clones only, minus some. Here the sample spans under 200,000 clones, around 79% being singletons. This entry comes from a study of cytomegalovirus exposure and HLA in healthy donors. In germline, CDR1 is LNHNV, CDR2 YYDKDF (reference sequence). The CDR3 covers 17 residues. Trimming at V came to 3 bases and at J to 3 bases, leaving 7 bases not matched to a gene. Study-wide findings and caveats: In a later analysis, productive TCRs from donors in an Asian-associated ancestry cluster reportedly carried fewer N-insertions than the cohort mean.

The chain links TRBV15 to TRBJ2-5, with 13 bases identical to TRBD2. This TCR was sampled from a woman aged 40 to 50 in good health and CMV-seronegative. The sample taken for sequencing was PBMCs. Here the CDR3 reads CATSSRAGTSGEETQYF. The CDR3 bases are TGTGCCACCAGCAGCCGGGCAGGGACTAGCGGGGAAGAGACCCAGTACTTC.